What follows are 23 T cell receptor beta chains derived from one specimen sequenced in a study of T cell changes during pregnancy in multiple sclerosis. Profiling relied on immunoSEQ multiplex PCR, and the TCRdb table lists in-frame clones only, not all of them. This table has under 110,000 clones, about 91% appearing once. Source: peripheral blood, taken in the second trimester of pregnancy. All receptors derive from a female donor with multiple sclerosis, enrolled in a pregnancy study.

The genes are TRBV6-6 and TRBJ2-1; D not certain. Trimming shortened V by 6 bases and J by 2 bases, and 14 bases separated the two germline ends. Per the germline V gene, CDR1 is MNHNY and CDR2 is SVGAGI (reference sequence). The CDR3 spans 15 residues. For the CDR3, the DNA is TGTGCCAGCAGCCCGGTCGAGCTTACCTACAATGAGCAGTTCTTC. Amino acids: CASSPVELTYNEQFF.

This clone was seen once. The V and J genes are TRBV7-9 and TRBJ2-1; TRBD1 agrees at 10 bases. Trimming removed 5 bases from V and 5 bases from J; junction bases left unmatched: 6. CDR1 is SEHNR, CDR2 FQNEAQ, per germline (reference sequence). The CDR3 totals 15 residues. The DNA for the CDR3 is TGTGCCAGCAGCCCCGGGACAGGGGCAGACAATGAGCAGTTCTTC. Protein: CASSPGTGADNEQFF.

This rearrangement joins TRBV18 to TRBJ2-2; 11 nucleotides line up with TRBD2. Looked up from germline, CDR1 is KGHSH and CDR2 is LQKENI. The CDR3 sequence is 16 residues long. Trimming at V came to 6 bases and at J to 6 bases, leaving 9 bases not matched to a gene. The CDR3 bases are TGTGCCAGCTCTCCTATAGCGGGAGGGCCGTCCGGGGAGCTGTTTTTT. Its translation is CASSPIAGGPSGELFF.

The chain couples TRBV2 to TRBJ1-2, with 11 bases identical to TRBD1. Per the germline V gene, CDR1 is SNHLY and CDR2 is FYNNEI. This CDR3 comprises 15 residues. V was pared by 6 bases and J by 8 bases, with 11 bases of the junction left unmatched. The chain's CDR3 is CASSTKGQGAGGYTF. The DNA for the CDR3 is TGTGCCAGCAGCACTAAAGGACAGGGGGCGGGAGGCTACACCTTC.

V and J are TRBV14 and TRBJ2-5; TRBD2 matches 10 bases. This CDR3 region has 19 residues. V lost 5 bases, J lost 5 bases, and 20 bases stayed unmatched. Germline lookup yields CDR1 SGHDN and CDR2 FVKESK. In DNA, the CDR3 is TGTGCCAGCAGCGCCGCCGAGCTAGCGGGAGCGATTCGGTGGGAGACCCAGTACTTC. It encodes CASSAAELAGAIRWETQYF. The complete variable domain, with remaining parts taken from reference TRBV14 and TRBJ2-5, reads EAGVTQFPSHSVIEKGQTVTLRCDPISGHDNLYWYRRVMGKEIKFLLHFVKESKQDESGMPNNRFLAERTGGTYSTLKVQPAELEDSGVYFCASSAAELAGAIRWETQYFGPGTRLLVL.

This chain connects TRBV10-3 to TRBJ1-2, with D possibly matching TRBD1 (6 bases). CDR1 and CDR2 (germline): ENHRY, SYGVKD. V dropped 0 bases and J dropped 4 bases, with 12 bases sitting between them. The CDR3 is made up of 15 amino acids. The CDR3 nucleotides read TGTGCCATCAGTGAGTCTAGACAGGCGAGCTATGGCTACACCTTC. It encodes CAISESRQASYGYTF.

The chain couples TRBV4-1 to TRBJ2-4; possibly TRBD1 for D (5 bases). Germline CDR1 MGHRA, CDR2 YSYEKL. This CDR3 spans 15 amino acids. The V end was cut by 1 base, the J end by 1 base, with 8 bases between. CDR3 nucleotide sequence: TGCGCCAGCAGCCAAGTCCAGGGCGCCAAAAACATTCAGTACTTC. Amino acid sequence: CASSQVQGAKNIQYF.

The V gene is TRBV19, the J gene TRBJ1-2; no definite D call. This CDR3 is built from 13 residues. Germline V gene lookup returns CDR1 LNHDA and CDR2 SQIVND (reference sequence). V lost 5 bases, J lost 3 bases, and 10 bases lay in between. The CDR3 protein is CASSFEADYGYTF. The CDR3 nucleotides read TGTGCCAGTAGTTTCGAGGCGGACTATGGCTACACCTTC.

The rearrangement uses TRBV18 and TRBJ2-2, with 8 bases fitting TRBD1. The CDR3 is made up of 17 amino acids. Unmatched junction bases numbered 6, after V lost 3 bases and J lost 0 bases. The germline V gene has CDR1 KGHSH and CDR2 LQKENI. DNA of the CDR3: TGTGCCAGCTCACCTCGCCGGGACAGGCCGAACACCGGGGAGCTGTTTTTT. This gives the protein CASSPRRDRPNTGELFF.

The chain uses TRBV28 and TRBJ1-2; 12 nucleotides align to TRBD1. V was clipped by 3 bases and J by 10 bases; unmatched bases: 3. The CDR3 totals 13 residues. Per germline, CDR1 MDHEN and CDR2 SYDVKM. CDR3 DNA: TGTGCCAGCAGTTTTGGGACAGGGGGCTTCTACACCTTC. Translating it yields CASSFGTGGFYTF.

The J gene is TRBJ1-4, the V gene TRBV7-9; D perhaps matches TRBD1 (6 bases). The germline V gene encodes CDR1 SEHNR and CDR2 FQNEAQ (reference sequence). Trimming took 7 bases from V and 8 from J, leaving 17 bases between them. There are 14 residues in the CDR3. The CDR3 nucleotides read TGTGCCAGCACCCTGACGGAGGGGGGGGAAAAACTGTTTTTT. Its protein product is CASTLTEGGEKLFF.

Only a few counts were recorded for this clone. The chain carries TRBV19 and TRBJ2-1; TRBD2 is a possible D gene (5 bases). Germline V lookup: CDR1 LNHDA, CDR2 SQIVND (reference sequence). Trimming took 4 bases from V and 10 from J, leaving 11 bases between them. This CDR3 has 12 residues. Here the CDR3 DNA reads TGTGCCAGTAGTAAGCTAGCATGGGAGCAGTTCTTC. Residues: CASSKLAWEQFF.

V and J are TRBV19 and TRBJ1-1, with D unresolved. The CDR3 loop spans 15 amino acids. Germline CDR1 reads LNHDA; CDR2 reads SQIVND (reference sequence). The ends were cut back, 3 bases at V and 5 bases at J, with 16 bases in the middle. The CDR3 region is CASSILTPQVTEAFF. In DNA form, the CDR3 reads TGTGCCAGTAGTATCCTGACACCTCAAGTGACTGAAGCTTTCTTT.

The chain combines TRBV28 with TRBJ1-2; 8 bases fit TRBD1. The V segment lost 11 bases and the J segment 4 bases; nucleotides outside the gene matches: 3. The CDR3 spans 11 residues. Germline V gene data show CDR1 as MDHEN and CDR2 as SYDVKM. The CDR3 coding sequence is TGTGCCTCCGACAGGGGCTATGGCTACACCTTC. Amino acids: CASDRGYGYTF.

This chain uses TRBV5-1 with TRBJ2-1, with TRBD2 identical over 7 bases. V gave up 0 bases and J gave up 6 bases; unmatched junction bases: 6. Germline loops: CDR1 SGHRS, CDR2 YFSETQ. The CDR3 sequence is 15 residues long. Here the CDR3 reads CASSLVPSGTNEQFF. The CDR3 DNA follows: TGCGCCAGCAGCTTGGTTCCTAGCGGAACCAATGAGCAGTTCTTC. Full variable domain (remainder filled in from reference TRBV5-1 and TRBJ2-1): KAGVTQTPRYLIKTRGQQVTLSCSPISGHRSVSWYQQTPGQGLQFLFEYFSETQRNKGNFPGRFSGRQFSNSRSEMNVSTLELGDSALYLCASSLVPSGTNEQFFGPGTRLTVL.

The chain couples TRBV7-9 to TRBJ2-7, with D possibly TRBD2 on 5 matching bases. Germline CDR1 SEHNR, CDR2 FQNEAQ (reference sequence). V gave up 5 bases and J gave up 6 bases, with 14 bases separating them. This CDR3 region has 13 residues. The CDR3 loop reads CASSPPRVGEQYF. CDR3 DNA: TGTGCCAGCAGCCCCCCGAGGGTCGGCGAGCAGTACTTC. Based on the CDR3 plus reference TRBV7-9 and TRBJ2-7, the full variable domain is DTGVSQNPRHKITKRGQNVTFRCDPISEHNRLYWYRQTLGQGPEFLTYFQNEAQLEKSRLLSDRFSAERPKGSFSTLEIQRTEQGDSAMYLCASSPPRVGEQYFGPGTRLTVT.

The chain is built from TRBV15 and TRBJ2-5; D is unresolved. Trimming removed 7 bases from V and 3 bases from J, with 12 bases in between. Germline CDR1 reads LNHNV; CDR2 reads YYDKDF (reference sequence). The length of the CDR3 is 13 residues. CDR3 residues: CATKATMEETQYF. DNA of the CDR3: TGTGCCACCAAGGCGACAATGGAAGAGACCCAGTACTTC. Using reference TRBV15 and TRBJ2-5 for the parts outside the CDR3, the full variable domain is DAMVIQNPRYQVTQFGKPVTLSCSQTLNHNVMYWYQQKSSQAPKLLFHYYDKDFNNEADTPDNFQSRRPNTSFCFLDIRSPGLGDTAMYLCATKATMEETQYFGPGTRLLVL.

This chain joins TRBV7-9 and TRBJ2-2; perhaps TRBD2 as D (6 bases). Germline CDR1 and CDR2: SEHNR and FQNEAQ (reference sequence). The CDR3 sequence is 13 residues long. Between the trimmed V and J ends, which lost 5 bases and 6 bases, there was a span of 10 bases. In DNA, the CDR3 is TGTGCCAGCAGCCCGAGCGGGTCCGGGGAGCTGTTTTTT. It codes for CASSPSGSGELFF.

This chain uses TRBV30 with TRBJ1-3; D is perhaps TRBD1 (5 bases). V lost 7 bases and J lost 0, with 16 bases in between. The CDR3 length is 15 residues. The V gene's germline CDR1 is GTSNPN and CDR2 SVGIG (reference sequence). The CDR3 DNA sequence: TGTGCCTACGGTAAACCAGGGTTCTCTGGAAACACCATATATTTT. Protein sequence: CAYGKPGFSGNTIYF.

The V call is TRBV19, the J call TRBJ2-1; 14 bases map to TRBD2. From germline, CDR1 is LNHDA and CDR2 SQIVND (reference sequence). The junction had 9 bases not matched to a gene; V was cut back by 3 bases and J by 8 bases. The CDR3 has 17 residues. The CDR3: CASSIPTSGRALHEQFF. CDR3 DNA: TGTGCCAGTAGTATCCCGACTAGCGGGAGGGCCCTCCATGAGCAGTTCTTC.

The CDR3 sequence is CASSTSGGNEQFF. CDR3 nucleotide sequence: TGTGCCAGTAGTACTTCTGGCGGCAATGAGCAGTTCTTC. V gene TRBV19 combines with J gene TRBJ2-1, with D unresolved. CDR3 length: 13 residues. Germline V gene sequence: CDR1 LNHDA, CDR2 SQIVND (reference sequence). The germline V and J ends were trimmed by 4 bases and 6 bases, with 10 bases remaining between them.

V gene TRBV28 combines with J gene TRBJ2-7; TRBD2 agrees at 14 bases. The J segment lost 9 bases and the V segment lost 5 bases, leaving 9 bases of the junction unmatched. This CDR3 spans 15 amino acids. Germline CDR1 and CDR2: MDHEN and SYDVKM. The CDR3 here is CASSMSGTSGSRQYF. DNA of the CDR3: TGTGCCAGCAGTATGTCCGGGACTAGCGGGAGTCGGCAGTACTTC.

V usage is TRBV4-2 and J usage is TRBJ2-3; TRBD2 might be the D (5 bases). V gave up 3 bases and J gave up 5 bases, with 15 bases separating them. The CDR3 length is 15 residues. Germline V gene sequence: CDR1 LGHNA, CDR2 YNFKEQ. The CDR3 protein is CASSQGPRAVDTQYF. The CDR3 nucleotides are TGTGCCAGCAGCCAGGGCCCGAGGGCAGTAGATACGCAGTATTTT.